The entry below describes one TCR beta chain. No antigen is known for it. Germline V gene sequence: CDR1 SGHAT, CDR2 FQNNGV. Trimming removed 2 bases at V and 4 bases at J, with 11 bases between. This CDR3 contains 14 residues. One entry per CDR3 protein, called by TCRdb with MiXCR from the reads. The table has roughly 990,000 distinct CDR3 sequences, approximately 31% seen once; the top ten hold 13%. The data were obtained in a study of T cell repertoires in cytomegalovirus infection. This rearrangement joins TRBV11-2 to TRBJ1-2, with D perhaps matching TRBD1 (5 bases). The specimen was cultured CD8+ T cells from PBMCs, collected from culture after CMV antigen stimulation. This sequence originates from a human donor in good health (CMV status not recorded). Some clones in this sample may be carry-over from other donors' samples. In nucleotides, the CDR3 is TGTGCCAGCAGCTTACAAGGGGACCTCTATGGCTACACCTTC. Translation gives CASSLQGDLYGYTF.